The 15 T cell receptor beta chains below were found in one sample sequenced in a study of blood T cell repertoires in COVID-19. This table comes from immunoSEQ multiplex PCR, and its TCRdb copy is limited to in-frame clones, with some not included. The sample holds some 170,000 clones, more than 75% seen once. Material for sequencing was peripheral blood. The receptors come from a man aged 40-50 years with acute or convalescent COVID-19.

The chain links TRBV24-1 to TRBJ1-1; a weak D match, TRBD1 (6 bases). CDR1 and CDR2 from the germline V gene are KGHDR and SFDVKD. This CDR3 is 13 amino acids long. V lost 3 bases, J lost 11 bases, and 15 bases lay in between. This chain's CDR3 is CATSDPGVLGAFF. The CDR3 DNA follows: TGTGCCACCAGTGATCCAGGGGTTTTGGGTGCTTTCTTT.

The chain employs TRBV5-4 and TRBJ2-7, with D unclear. The V and J ends lost 0 bases and 2 bases respectively, with 9 bases between them. This CDR3 has 14 amino acids. The V gene's germline CDR1 is SGHNT and CDR2 YYREEE (reference sequence). This CDR3 is CASSLESGPYEQYF. The CDR3, as DNA: TGTGCCAGCAGCTTGGAATCGGGTCCCTACGAGCAGTACTTC. The variable domain in full, completed from reference TRBV5-4 and TRBJ2-7, reads ETGVTQSPTHLIKTRGQQVTLRCSSQSGHNTVSWYQQALGQGPQFIFQYYREEENGRGNFPPRFSGLQFPNYSSELNVNALELDDSALYLCASSLESGPYEQYFGPGTRLTVT.

This clone was seen only once. This chain uses TRBV6-5 with TRBJ1-4; 11 bases map to TRBD1. CDR1 MNHEY and CDR2 SVGAGI come from the germline V gene. V gave up 7 bases and J gave up 8 bases; unmatched junction bases: 9. CDR3 size: 15 residues. The CDR3 nucleotides read TGTGCCAGCACGGGACAGGGGGTAGGAGGGGAAAAACTGTTTTTT. It specifies CASTGQGVGGEKLFF.

The V call is TRBV9, the J call TRBJ2-2, with TRBD2 identical over 9 bases. With V trimmed by 0 bases and J by 6 bases, 6 bases remained unmatched. Looked up from germline, CDR1 is SGDLS and CDR2 is YYNGEE. The CDR3 is 16 amino acids. The CDR3 DNA reads TGTGCCAGCAGCGTAGGTAGCGGGGGTAACGCCGGGGAGCTGTTTTTT. Its protein is CASSVGSGGNAGELFF.

The genes are TRBV7-8 and TRBJ2-1; 10 bases map to TRBD1. The CDR3 is made up of 16 amino acids. Trimming took 5 bases from V and 6 from J; bases not matched to a gene: 10. The germline V gene encodes CDR1 SGHVS and CDR2 FQNEAQ. The CDR3 nucleotides read TGTGCCAGCAGCGCCCTCCCGGGACAGGGGAGCAATGAGCAGTTCTTC. It translates to CASSALPGQGSNEQFF.

The chain joins TRBV5-4 to TRBJ1-2; 7 bases are a match to TRBD1. The CDR3 length is 15 residues. CDR1 SGHNT and CDR2 YYREEE come from the germline V gene (reference sequence). V trimming: 3 bases; J trimming: 7 bases; junction bases outside the gene matches: 12. The CDR3 bases are TGTGCCAGCAGCTCCCCCCGACAGGGTCGAGGTGGCTACACCTTC. Residues: CASSSPRQGRGGYTF.

This chain uses TRBV19 with TRBJ1-5; D uncertain. The V gene lost 1 base and the J gene lost 3 bases, with 16 bases spanning the gap. The germline CDR1 and CDR2 sequences are LNHDA and SQIVND (reference sequence). CDR3 length: 17 residues. Here the CDR3 reads CASSIGPSVIPNQPQHF. The CDR3 DNA sequence: TGTGCCAGTAGTATAGGCCCCTCGGTCATTCCCAATCAGCCCCAGCATTTT. Full variable domain (outside the CDR3, taken from reference TRBV19 and TRBJ1-5): DGGITQSPKYLFRKEGQNVTLSCEQNLNHDAMYWYRQDPGQGLRLIYYSQIVNDFQKGDIAEGYSVSREKKESFPLTVTSAQKNPTAFYLCASSIGPSVIPNQPQHFGDGTRLSIL.

The V gene is TRBV4-3, the J gene TRBJ1-2, with TRBD1 matching over 9 bases. There are 18 residues in the CDR3. V was clipped by 4 bases and J by 2 bases; unmatched bases: 14. Germline CDR1 and CDR2: LGHNA and YSLEER. CDR3 residues: CASSLSMGGTGLNYGYTF. In DNA form, the CDR3 reads TGCGCCAGCAGCCTCTCGATGGGGGGGACAGGGTTGAACTATGGCTACACCTTC.

V usage is TRBV7-2 and J usage is TRBJ1-1; no firm D call. Germline-derived CDR1 and CDR2 are SGHTA and FQGNSA. This CDR3 has 13 residues. V was clipped by 3 bases and J by 1 base, with 6 bases between them. The CDR3 protein is CASSFTENTEAFF. In nucleotides, the CDR3 is TGTGCCAGCAGCTTTACAGAGAACACTGAAGCTTTCTTT.

This clone has just a few counts. The gene calls are TRBV11-3 and TRBJ2-1; 8 bases are a match to TRBD2. J lost 5 bases, V lost 1 base, and 7 bases had no gene match. The V gene's germline CDR1 is SGHNT and CDR2 YENEEA. The CDR3 is 16 residues long. DNA for the CDR3: TGTGCCAGCAGCTTAGGGGCCAGCGGGGGTGACAATGAGCAGTTCTTC. Amino acid sequence: CASSLGASGGDNEQFF.

The rearrangement uses TRBV6-2 or TRBV6-3 and TRBJ1-6; tentatively, D is TRBD1 (5 bases). Trimming removed 2 bases from V and 5 bases from J, with 7 bases in between. Germline values: CDR1 MNHEY, CDR2 SVGEGT. This CDR3 region has 14 residues. In DNA, the CDR3 is TGTGCCAGCAGTTACCTGACAGATAATTCACCCCTCCACTTT. It translates to CASSYLTDNSPLHF.

The genes are TRBV2 and TRBJ1-5; maybe TRBD1 (5 bases). Trimming pared 6 bases from V and 6 bases from J, leaving 12 bases between. CDR1 and CDR2 from the germline V gene are SNHLY and FYNNEI. This CDR3 has 13 amino acids. CDR3 sequence (DNA): TGTGCCAGCAGCAGGGAAGTCGGTCAGCCCCAGCATTTT. This codes for CASSREVGQPQHF.

This clone was seen once. V and J are TRBV7-6 and TRBJ2-7, with a tentative D call TRBD1 (5 bases). Germline lookup yields CDR1 SGHVS and CDR2 FNYEAQ. V was cut by 0 bases and J by 2 bases, with 11 bases left in between. The CDR3 runs to 15 residues. The CDR3 protein is CASSLALTVTYEQYF. DNA for the CDR3: TGTGCCAGCAGCTTAGCGCTGACAGTAACCTACGAGCAGTACTTC.

V is TRBV6-2 or TRBV6-3 and J is TRBJ1-1, with a weak D call TRBD1 (6 bases). V shed 6 bases and J shed 3 bases, with 11 bases lying between them. CDR1 is MNHEY, CDR2 SVGEGT, per germline. The CDR3 loop spans 13 amino acids. The CDR3 loop reads CASSLTGYTEAFF. DNA for the CDR3: TGTGCCAGCAGCCTGACAGGCTACACTGAAGCTTTCTTT.

V gene TRBV28 combines with J gene TRBJ1-4; 7 nucleotides line up with TRBD1. CDR1 and CDR2 (germline): MDHEN, SYDVKM. The trim removed 6 bases at V and 3 bases at J, leaving 10 bases unmatched. CDR3 size: 16 residues. The CDR3 DNA follows: TGTGCCAGCAGAGGAGGGGGCTTGCCTTCTAATGAAAAACTGTTTTTT. Its protein product is CASRGGGLPSNEKLFF.